Listed here are 3 T cell receptor beta chains from one sample, sequenced in a study of OX40 agonist ivuxolimab in advanced cancers. Libraries were prepared by immunoSEQ multiplex PCR; TCRdb keeps only in-frame clonotypes and omits some of them. The sample holds about 31,000 clones; approximately 89% are singletons and the top ten take 25%. The input for sequencing was CD4+ or CD8+ T cells sorted from blood, taken in a trial of the OX40 agonist ivuxolimab. The receptors originated from an adult with an advanced solid tumor such as melanoma, head and neck, liver or kidney cancer.

The genes are TRBV4-1 and TRBJ2-7; D uncertain. This CDR3 has 14 amino acids. Germline CDR1 is MGHRA and CDR2 is YSYEKL. V was pared by 1 base and J by 2 bases, with 9 bases between. The CDR3 protein is CASSQARTAYEQYF. The CDR3 DNA reads TGCGCCAGCAGCCAAGCGAGAACCGCCTACGAGCAGTACTTC.

The gene calls are TRBV4-1 and TRBJ1-1; 8 positions match TRBD1. The CDR3 has 14 amino acids. Germline V gene data show CDR1 as MGHRA and CDR2 as YSYEKL. V was pared by 4 bases and J by 7 bases, with 8 bases of the junction left unmatched. For the CDR3, the DNA is TGCGCCAGCAGCCCCGGACAGGGTTCTGATGAAGCTTTCTTT. It codes for CASSPGQGSDEAFF.

The chain combines TRBV5-1 with TRBJ2-3, with a weak D call TRBD2 (5 bases). Trimming removed 6 bases at V and 0 bases at J, with 14 bases between. Germline CDR1 SGHRS, CDR2 YFSETQ. This CDR3 comprises 15 residues. CDR3 nucleotide sequence: TGCGCCAGCATGGACGATCGGACTAGCACAGATACGCAGTATTTT. Its protein is CASMDDRTSTDTQYF.